This T cell receptor beta chain was recovered during a study of T cells in Graves' hyperthyroidism and ophthalmopathy (dated by TCRdb to 2018 to 2020). Turning to the overall study: Peripheral blood samples were taken at the time of initial diagnosis, prior to any treatment. To identify distinguishing TCR V-J signatures, a discovery cohort of about a hundred patients was used, comprising 43 with Graves' ophthalmopathy and some 60 with stable Graves' hyperthyroidism. Whether ophthalmopathy could be predicted prospectively was tested in an independent validation cohort made up of roughly 19 hyperthyroidism patients plus 17 patients who later progressed to ophthalmopathy. The 75 to 100 discovery patients were divided at random into training and test sets in a 7:3 ratio. In about 6 Graves' hyperthyroidism patients, the study also compared T-cell repertoires from thyroid tissue with T-cell repertoires from blood. Once sampling was done, hyperthyroidism patients were given methimazole at a starting dose of 30 mg daily, whereas ophthalmopathy patients were given high-dose intravenous methylprednisolone. The paper describes TCR Vbeta CDR3 sequencing of around 140 peripheral blood samples, made up of about 40 ophthalmopathy patients, 70 to 75 hyperthyroidism patients and roughly 17 progressor patients. The paper's findings and limits, for the study overall: Sample size was not statistically predetermined, and blinding of investigators to group allocation was not performed. In cross-validation, a model built on a 13 V-J signature told ophthalmopathy apart from stable hyperthyroidism with approximately 91% sensitivity and around 81% specificity, and in testing the same model reached 80%/75%. Blood samples also contained most of the expanded thyroid clonotypes (frequency above 0.001), which suggests that blood repertoires may reflect thyroid immune responses. In validation, the model predicted progression to ophthalmopathy with just under 71% sensitivity and 72% to 85% specificity, a median of 6.5 months before onset.

Amplification of TCR beta CDR3 regions was carried out from RNA transcripts. The first round of RT-PCR for the TCR CDR3 was performed with the HTBI primer set and the Qiagen OneStep RT-PCR kit. Libraries were constructed in a second round of multiplex PCR, after which size selection and purification were performed. Libraries were sequenced paired-end with 100 bp reads on an Illumina HiSeq2000. The original pipeline was this. SOAPnuke was used to process the raw data, throwing out any read that contained adapters or uncalled bases, had a mean Phred below 15, or lacked an exact constant-primer or identifier match. COPE v1.2.5 was used to merge the high-quality paired reads, and each unique nucleotide sequence was defined as a clonotype. MiTCR v1.1 was used to align the clonotypes against IMGT TRBV, TRBD and TRBJ reference segments. Only V-J combinations with frequency above 0.0001, covering roughly 99% of repertoires, were analysed. A TCS score was defined as the ratio of F50 (clonal expansion) to E x V (chaos), with BLOSUM62-based TCRdist applied between CDR3 peptides within each V-J. Welch's t-statistics and random forest reduced just over 500 V-J features to 10 to 15, which were used in a naive Bayes classifier (R e1071). In-frame beta chains were kept once TCRdb had trimmed the public reads at Q25 with fastp and called clones with MiXCR. Each entry is one CDR3 protein sequence, shown with its most common DNA and genes. These V and J calls derive from TCRdb rather than the authors' analysis. This sample comprises about 280,000 distinct CDR3 sequences, under 30% of them detected only once. Clones ranked in the top ten supply approximately 30% of the sample.

Hyperthyroidism patients were newly diagnosed, had a disease duration of under 2 months, and were aged 18 to 65 years. Any patient with an uncontrolled infection, another autoimmune disease, pregnancy or lactation was excluded. Diagnoses were established on the basis of clinical symptoms, serum thyroxine and TRAb, thyroid ultrasound, and orbital computed tomography. Blood from progressor patients was drawn when they were first diagnosed with hyperthyroidism, before any ophthalmopathy symptoms appeared. PBMCs were isolated from about 10 ml of fresh peripheral blood by Ficoll-Paque density gradient centrifugation. Progressor patients were initially diagnosed with Graves' hyperthyroidism and developed ophthalmopathy during follow-up. Total RNA was extracted with Trizol reagent, and quality was checked on an Agilent 2100 Bioanalyzer. The junction shows trimming of 4 bases on V and 6 bases on J, and the gene matches do not reach 20 bases of it. From its cysteine to its phenylalanine, the CDR3 spans 20 amino acids. Just CDR3 DNA is preserved here, 60 bases in frame from base 1. Via the germline V gene (reference sequence), CDR1 is MNHEY and CDR2 SMNVEV.

A note on this clonotype: Its antigen is not yet known. No per-base quality is available; no much larger clone lies one base away.

The sample comprised blood. The sequence came from a man in his forties or fifties with Graves' hyperthyroidism that later progressed to Graves' ophthalmopathy. The V and J genes are TRBV27 and TRBJ2-7; 14 central bases correspond to TRBD2. The CDR3 region: CASSSRGLSGTSGSRGEQYF. The DNA reads TGTGCCAGCAGTTCCCGTGGCTTATCCGGGACTAGCGGGAGTCGGGGCGAGCAGTACTTC.